This T cell receptor (beta chain) derives from a study of blood T cell repertoires in COVID-19. Overall study: Sources were T cells, B-cell-depleted T cells, or PBMCs; the material itself was cDNA or gDNA.

Trimming cost V 4 bases and J 4 bases, with 16 bases left between them. The CDR3 contains 15 residues. Germline V CDR1 and CDR2: MGHRA, YSYEKL. Authors' processing steps: Amplifying reference gene primers gave estimates of nucleated cell counts. Assay: immunoSEQ multiplex PCR; the TCRdb copy retains only in-frame clones and omits some. That table gives V, J and clone size, and the DNA gave D and trimming. The sample has about 33,000 clones, more than 80% seen once. The source material was peripheral blood. This TCR derives from a human donor in a cohort sampled during active COVID-19. The chain couples TRBV4-1 to TRBJ1-1; D is perhaps TRBD1 (6 bases). The CDR3 region is CASSPHRELSTEAFF. In DNA form, the CDR3 reads TGCGCCAGCAGCCCCCACAGGGAGTTGAGCACTGAAGCTTTCTTT.